The entry below describes one T cell receptor (beta chain). Its matching antigen is unknown. Germline V gene data show CDR1 as SGHKS and CDR2 as YYEKEE (reference sequence). V was cut by 3 bases and J by 0 bases, with 13 bases left in between. This CDR3 has 17 residues. Treatment indicated: over 15 received Ad26.COV2.S at low or high dose, single or two shots; about five received placebo; per-sample allocation not given. The samples date from day 63 after the first vaccine or placebo injection. Sequencing used immunoSEQ multiplex PCR; TCRdb keeps in-frame clones, though not all of them. The table records about 250,000 clones, around 88% of them present only once. This specimen comes from a study of Ad26.COV2.S vaccination and SARS-CoV-2 variants. About the study: Each vaccinee took Ad26.COV2.S intramuscularly, once or twice 56 days apart. Study-level points and caveats: After vaccination, reports described spike-specific CD8+ and CD4+ T cell responses as showing substantial breadth.

The source was peripheral blood, collected in a trial of Ad26.COV2.S vaccine versus placebo. V is TRBV5-5 and J is TRBJ2-6, with unresolved D. This clonotype originated in a person aged 18-60 years who received the Ad26.COV2.S COVID-19 vaccine or a placebo. CDR3 DNA sequence: TGTGCCAGCAGCTCGTGGGGTTCCGCCTCTGGGGCCAACGTCCTGACTTTC. Protein product: CASSSWGSASGANVLTF.